The clone carrying this T cell receptor beta chain has just a few counts. Antigen unknown. This entry belongs to a study of blood T cells in healthy people across ages. Primed by a sample-barcoded 5' primer and a J-beta primer mix, a second PCR proceeded for roughly 7 to 11 cycles. TCRdb redid the calling of the 5' RACE reads with MiXCR, one entry per CDR3 protein. Of roughly 1,500,000 distinct CDR3 sequences detected, 34% appear once; the ten largest clones hold about 11%. Sample donors were healthy Caucasian individuals that came from Russia, aged 6 to 90. General observations from the study: More naive CD4+ cells and higher diversity marked long-lived donors relative to aged donors.

The CDR3 spans 14 residues. V was trimmed by 3 bases and J by 6 bases, leaving 14 bases between them. The specimen sequenced was blood. The genes are TRBV12-3 or TRBV12-4 and TRBJ1-2, with unresolved D. The TCR sequence derives from a woman between 25 and 40 years old in good health. CDR3 loop: CASSFQQLLDGYTF. The CDR3 DNA sequence: TGTGCCAGCAGTTTCCAGCAGCTTTTGGATGGCTACACCTTC.